Each of the 11 T cell receptor beta chains below was sequenced from the same sample in a study of control samples from healthy donors and cancer patients. The assay was immunoSEQ multiplex PCR, and TCRdb's table has in-frame clones only and misses some. Of roughly 120,000 clones in the sample, more than 70% were seen once. The sequenced material came from blood. Receptors originate from a man aged 45-60 years in good health.

The genes are TRBV7-9 and TRBJ1-5, with D maybe TRBD1 (5 bases). Per germline, CDR1 SEHNR and CDR2 FQNEAQ (reference sequence). With 3 bases removed from V and 0 bases from J, the gap between germline ends came to 21 bases. This CDR3 has 19 amino acids. The CDR3 is CASSLRDGPGEYSNQPQHF. DNA of the CDR3: TGTGCCAGCAGCTTGAGGGACGGACCGGGGGAGTATAGCAATCAGCCCCAGCATTTT.

The rearrangement links TRBV5-1 to TRBJ2-3, with D possibly matching TRBD2 (7 bases). Deletions cut 4 bases from V and 2 bases from J, with 17 bases between. The CDR3 consists of 16 residues. Per the germline V gene, CDR1 is SGHRS and CDR2 is YFSETQ. The CDR3 DNA reads TGCGCCAGCAGCCTAGGGGGAGGGGCCCTCACAGATACGCAGTATTTT. Its protein is CASSLGGGALTDTQYF.

The sample holds one count of this clone. The chain combines TRBV5-4 with TRBJ1-2; the D gene is possibly TRBD1 (6 bases). In germline, CDR1 is SGHNT, CDR2 YYREEE (reference sequence). The CDR3 spans 15 residues. V lost 2 bases, J lost 4 bases, and 15 bases lay in between. The DNA of the CDR3 is TGTGCCAGCAGCTTAGGCCGGGACAAGCTCTATGGCTACACCTTC. As protein: CASSLGRDKLYGYTF.

A few counts support this clone. V is TRBV7-8 and J is TRBJ2-4, with 7 bases that match TRBD1. This CDR3 spans 16 amino acids. Germline-derived CDR1 and CDR2 are SGHVS and FQNEAQ. The ends lost 2 bases at V and 2 bases at J; junction bases unmatched: 6. CDR3 bases: TGTGCCAGCAGCTTACAGGGGGTTAATTCCAAAAACATTCAGTACTTC. Translated: CASSLQGVNSKNIQYF.

The rearrangement joins TRBV15 to TRBJ1-1, with D unclear. V lost 2 bases to trimming and J lost 2 bases, with 6 bases between them. CDR1 and CDR2 (germline): LNHNV, YYDKDF (reference sequence). The CDR3 has 13 residues. CDR3 loop: CATSRRLNTEAFF. The CDR3 DNA sequence: TGTGCCACCAGCAGACGCCTAAACACTGAAGCTTTCTTT.

Only a few counts were recorded for this clone. The chain employs TRBV18 and TRBJ2-7; D is unresolved. Germline CDR1 and CDR2: KGHSH and LQKENI. With 0 bases removed from V and 6 bases from J, the gap between germline ends came to 18 bases. The CDR3 has 16 residues. CDR3 nucleotide sequence: TGTGCCAGCTCACCACCGAGCACGTCGGATTGGGTCGAGCAGTACTTC. Protein: CASSPPSTSDWVEQYF. The full variable domain, rest sourced from reference TRBV18 and TRBJ2-7, is NAGVMQNPRHLVRRRGQEARLRCSPMKGHSHVYWYRQLPEEGLKFMVYLQKENIIDESGMPKERFSAEFPKEGPSILRIQQVVRGDSAAYFCASSPPSTSDWVEQYFGPGTRLTVT.

This clone appeared a single time. CDR3 sequence reads: CATHPDLGAF. CDR3 nucleotide sequence: TGTGCCACCCACCCAGACCTGGGGGCTTTC. The rearrangement links TRBV21-1 to TRBJ2-6. TRBV21-1 is noted as a pseudogene. The CDR3 runs to 10 residues.

This rearrangement joins TRBV6-1 to TRBJ2-7; either TRBD1 or TRBD2 may fit D (5 bases each). The CDR3 runs 16 residues. CDR1 and CDR2 from the germline V gene are MNHNS and SASEGT. Trimming stripped 4 bases from V and 4 bases from J, with 20 bases between. CDR3 protein: CASSGGSRGRGYEQYF. For the CDR3, the DNA is TGTGCCAGCAGTGGGGGAAGTAGGGGTCGAGGGTACGAGCAGTACTTC.

This clone was seen only once. This chain uses TRBV24-1 with TRBJ1-3; TRBD1 matches at 8 bases. CDR1 and CDR2 (germline): KGHDR, SFDVKD. This CDR3 has 16 residues. J gave up 2 bases and V 4 bases, and 6 bases lay outside the gene matches. In DNA form, the CDR3 reads TGTGCCACCAGTGACTTAGGACAGGGAGCTGGAAACACCATATATTTT. The encoded protein is CATSDLGQGAGNTIYF.

The V gene is TRBV5-5, the J gene TRBJ2-7; D unresolved. Germline V gives CDR1 SGHKS, CDR2 YYEKEE (reference sequence). Trimming took off 0 bases at V and 2 bases at J, with 9 bases between the two ends. The CDR3 has 14 residues. CDR3 region: CASSLGAGTYEQYF. The CDR3 DNA follows: TGTGCCAGCAGCTTGGGGGCAGGCACCTACGAGCAGTACTTC.

The rearrangement uses TRBV7-3 and TRBJ2-3; tentative D call: TRBD1 (6 bases). Germline lookup yields CDR1 SGHTA and CDR2 FQGTGA. Trimming removed 3 bases at V and 2 bases at J, with 9 bases between. The CDR3 is made up of 14 amino acids. CDR3: CASSLGHNTDTQYF. In DNA form, the CDR3 reads TGTGCCAGCAGCTTGGGACACAACACAGATACGCAGTATTTT.